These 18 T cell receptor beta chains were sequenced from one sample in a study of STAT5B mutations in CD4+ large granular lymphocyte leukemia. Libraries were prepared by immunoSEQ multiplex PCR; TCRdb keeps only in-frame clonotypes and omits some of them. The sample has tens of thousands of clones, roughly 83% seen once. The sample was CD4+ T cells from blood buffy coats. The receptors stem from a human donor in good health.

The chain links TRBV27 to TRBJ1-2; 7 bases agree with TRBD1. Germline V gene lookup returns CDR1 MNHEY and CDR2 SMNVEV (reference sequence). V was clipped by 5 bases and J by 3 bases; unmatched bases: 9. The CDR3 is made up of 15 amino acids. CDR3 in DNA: TGTGCCAGCAGTCCCCGGACAGGAGTTTACTATGGCTACACCTTC. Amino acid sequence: CASSPRTGVYYGYTF.

CDR3 sequence: CASSETSGRLGTDTQYF. The DNA for the CDR3 is TGTGCCAGCAGTGAGACTAGCGGGAGATTGGGCACAGATACGCAGTATTTT. The V and J genes are TRBV9 and TRBJ2-3, with 12 bases matching TRBD2. The V segment lost 5 bases and the J segment 1 base; nucleotides outside the gene matches: 8. The CDR3 contains 17 residues. Germline CDR1 is SGDLS and CDR2 is YYNGEE.

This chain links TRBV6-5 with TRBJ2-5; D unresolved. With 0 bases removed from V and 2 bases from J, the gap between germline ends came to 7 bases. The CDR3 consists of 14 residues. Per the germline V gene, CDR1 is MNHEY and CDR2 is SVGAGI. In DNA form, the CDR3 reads TGTGCCAGCAGTTACTCCGTCCTACAAGAGACCCAGTACTTC. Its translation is CASSYSVLQETQYF.

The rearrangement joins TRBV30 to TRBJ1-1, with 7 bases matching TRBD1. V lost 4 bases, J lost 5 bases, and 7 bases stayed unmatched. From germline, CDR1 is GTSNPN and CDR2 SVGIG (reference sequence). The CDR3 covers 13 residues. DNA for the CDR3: TGTGCCTGGACCGGGACAGTTCATACTGAAGCTTTCTTT. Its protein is CAWTGTVHTEAFF. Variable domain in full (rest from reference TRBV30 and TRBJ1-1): SQTIHQWPATLVQPVGSPLSLECTVEGTSNPNLYWYRQAAGRGLQLLFYSVGIGQISSEVPQNLSASRPQDRQFILSSKKLLLSDSGFYLCAWTGTVHTEAFFGQGTRLTVV.

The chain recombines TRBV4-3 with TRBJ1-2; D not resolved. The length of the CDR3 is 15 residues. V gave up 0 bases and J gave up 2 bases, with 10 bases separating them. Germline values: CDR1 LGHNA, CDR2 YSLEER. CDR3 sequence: CASSQEERANYGYTF. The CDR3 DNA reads TGCGCCAGCAGCCAAGAGGAAAGGGCGAACTATGGCTACACCTTC.

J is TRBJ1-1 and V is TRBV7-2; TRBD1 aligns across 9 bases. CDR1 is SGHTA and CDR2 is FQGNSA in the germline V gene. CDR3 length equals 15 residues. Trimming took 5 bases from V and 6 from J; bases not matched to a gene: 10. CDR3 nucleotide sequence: TGTGCCAGCAGCGCAGACCGGGACAGGGCCGCTGAAGCTTTCTTT. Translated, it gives CASSADRDRAAEAFF.

This CDR3 reads CASRGTSGRAGELFF. CDR3 DNA: TGTGCCAGCAGGGGGACTAGCGGGAGGGCCGGGGAGCTGTTTTTT. V is TRBV2 and J is TRBJ2-2; 16 bases match TRBD2. The V gene end was trimmed by 6 bases and the J gene end by 6 bases; junction bases not matched to a gene: 1. This CDR3 is built from 15 residues. CDR1 and CDR2 from the germline V gene are SNHLY and FYNNEI. The full variable domain, its missing parts supplied by reference TRBV2 and TRBJ2-2, is EPEVTQTPSHQVTQMGQEVILRCVPISNHLYFYWYRQILGQKVEFLVSFYNNEISEKSEIFDDQFSVERPDGSNFTLKIRSTKLEDSAMYFCASRGTSGRAGELFFGEGSRLTVL.

Here the CDR3 DNA reads TGTGCCAGCACCTATTGGGGAACAGGGAAGGACTATGGCTACACCTTC. Protein: CASTYWGTGKDYGYTF. V and J are TRBV7-9 and TRBJ1-2, with D perhaps TRBD1 (6 bases). Looked up from germline, CDR1 is SEHNR and CDR2 is FQNEAQ (reference sequence). Trimming shortened V by 7 bases and J by 3 bases, and 21 bases separated the two germline ends. The CDR3 has 16 residues.

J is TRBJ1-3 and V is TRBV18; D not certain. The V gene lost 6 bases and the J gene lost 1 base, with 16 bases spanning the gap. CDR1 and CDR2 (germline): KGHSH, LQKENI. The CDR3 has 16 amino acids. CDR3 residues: CASSILEAASGNTIYF. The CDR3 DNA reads TGTGCCAGCTCCATCCTCGAGGCAGCATCTGGAAACACCATATATTTT.

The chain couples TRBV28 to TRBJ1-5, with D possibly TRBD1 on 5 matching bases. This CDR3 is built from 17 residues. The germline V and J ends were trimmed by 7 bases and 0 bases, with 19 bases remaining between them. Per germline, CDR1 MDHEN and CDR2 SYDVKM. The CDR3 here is CASTPSRGRYSNQPQHF. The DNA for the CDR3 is TGTGCCAGCACCCCGTCCCGGGGCAGATATAGCAATCAGCCCCAGCATTTT.

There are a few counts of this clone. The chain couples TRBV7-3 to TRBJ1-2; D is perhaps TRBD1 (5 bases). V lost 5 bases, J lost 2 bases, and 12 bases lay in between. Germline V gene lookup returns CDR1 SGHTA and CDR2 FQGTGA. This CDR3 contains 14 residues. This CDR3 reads CASSPNGDNYGYTF. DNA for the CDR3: TGTGCCAGCAGCCCCAACGGGGACAACTATGGCTACACCTTC. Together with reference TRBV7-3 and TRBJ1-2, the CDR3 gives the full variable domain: GAGVSQTPSNKVTEKGKYVELRCDPISGHTALYWYRQSLGQGPEFLIYFQGTGAADDSGLPNDRFFAVRPEGSVSTLKIQRTERGDSAVYLCASSPNGDNYGYTFGSGTRLTVV.

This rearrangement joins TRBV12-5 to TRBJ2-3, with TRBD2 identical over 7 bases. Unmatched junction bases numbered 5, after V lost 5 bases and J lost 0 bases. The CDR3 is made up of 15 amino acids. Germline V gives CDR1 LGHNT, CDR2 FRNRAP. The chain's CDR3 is CASGLGLVSTDTQYF. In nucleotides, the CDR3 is TGTGCTAGTGGTCTCGGACTAGTTAGCACAGATACGCAGTATTTT.

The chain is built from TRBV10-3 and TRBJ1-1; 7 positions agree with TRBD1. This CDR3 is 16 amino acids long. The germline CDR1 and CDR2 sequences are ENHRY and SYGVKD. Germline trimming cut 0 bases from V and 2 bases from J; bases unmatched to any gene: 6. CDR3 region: CAISESKGGGNTEAFF. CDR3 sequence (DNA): TGTGCCATCAGTGAGTCAAAGGGAGGGGGCAACACTGAAGCTTTCTTT.

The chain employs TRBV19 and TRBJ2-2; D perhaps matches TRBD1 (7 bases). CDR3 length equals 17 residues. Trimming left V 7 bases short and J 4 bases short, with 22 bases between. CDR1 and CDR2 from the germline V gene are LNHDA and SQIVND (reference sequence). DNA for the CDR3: TGTGCCAGTACCCCAAGGGGCAGGGGGACTTCCACCGGGGAGCTGTTTTTT. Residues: CASTPRGRGTSTGELFF.

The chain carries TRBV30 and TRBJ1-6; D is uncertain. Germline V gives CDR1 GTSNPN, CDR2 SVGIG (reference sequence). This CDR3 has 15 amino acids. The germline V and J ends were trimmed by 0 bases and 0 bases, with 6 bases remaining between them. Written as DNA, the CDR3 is TGTGCCTGGAGTGTTCAGGTCTCCTATAATTCACCCCTCCACTTT. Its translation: CAWSVQVSYNSPLHF.

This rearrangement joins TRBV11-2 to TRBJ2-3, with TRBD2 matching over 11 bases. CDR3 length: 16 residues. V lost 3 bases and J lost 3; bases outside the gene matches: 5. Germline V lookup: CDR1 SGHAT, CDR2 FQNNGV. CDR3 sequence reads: CASSFLSGRGTDTQYF. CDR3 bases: TGTGCCAGCAGCTTTCTTAGCGGGAGGGGAACAGATACGCAGTATTTT.

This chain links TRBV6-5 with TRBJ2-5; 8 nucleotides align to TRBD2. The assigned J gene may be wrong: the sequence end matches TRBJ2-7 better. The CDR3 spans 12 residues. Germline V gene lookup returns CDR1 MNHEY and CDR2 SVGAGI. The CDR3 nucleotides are TGTGCCAGCAGCGGGGGGGCCCACGAGCAGTACTTC. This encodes CASSGGAHEQYF.

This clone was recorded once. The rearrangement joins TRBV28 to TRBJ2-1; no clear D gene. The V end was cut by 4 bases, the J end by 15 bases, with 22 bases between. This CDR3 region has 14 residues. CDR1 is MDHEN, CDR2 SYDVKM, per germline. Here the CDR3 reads CASSSTTWDKTSFF. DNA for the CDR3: TGTGCCAGCAGTTCGACAACGTGGGATAAGACTTCGTTCTTC.